The rows below give T cell receptor beta chains drawn from one sample of a study of T cell clones after liver transplantation. Data came from immunoSEQ multiplex PCR; TCRdb stores just in-frame clones and leaves some out. Altogether 70,000 to 80,000 clones are present, 90% being singletons, with the ten largest covering roughly 2.7%. The source material was CD4+ T cells from blood, sampled before liver transplant. These receptors were taken from a human donor who received a liver transplant. Each CDR3 is given with its conserved first and last residue. The D gene is left open where the match is weak. The size entry is marked missing in some rows and otherwise reads once, few, many or a size class.

CDR3 protein: CASSGTSGRTFSSYNEQFF; CDR3 DNA: TGTGCCAGCAGTGGGACTAGCGGGAGGACCTTTAGCTCCTACAATGAGCAGTTCTTC; V gene: TRBV2; CDR3 length: 19; D gene: TRBD2; clone size: .; J gene: TRBJ2-1
CDR3 protein: CASSFRSDSTDTQYF; CDR3 DNA: TGCGCCAGCAGCTTTAGGTCAGACAGCACAGATACGCAGTATTTT; V gene: TRBV5-1; CDR3 length: 15; D gene: .; clone size: .; J gene: TRBJ2-3
CDR3 protein: CASSPSSGRAGGEQFF; CDR3 DNA: TGCGCCAGCAGCCCCTCTAGCGGGAGGGCCGGGGGTGAGCAGTTCTTC; V gene: TRBV5-1; CDR3 length: 16; D gene: TRBD2; clone size: .; J gene: TRBJ2-1
CDR3 protein: CASSKASDEQYF; CDR3 DNA: TGTGCCAGCTCAAAGGCTAGCGACGAGCAGTACTTC; V gene: TRBV18; CDR3 length: 12; D gene: .; clone size: .; J gene: TRBJ2-7
CDR3 protein: CASSFRRGDTEAFF; CDR3 DNA: TGCGCCAGCAGCTTTCGAAGGGGGGACACTGAAGCTTTCTTT; V gene: TRBV5-1; CDR3 length: 14; D gene: .; clone size: .; J gene: TRBJ1-1
CDR3 protein: CASSLFLTDTQYF; CDR3 DNA: TGTGCCAGCAGCTTATTTCTCACAGATACGCAGTATTTT; V gene: TRBV11-2; CDR3 length: 13; D gene: .; clone size: .; J gene: TRBJ2-3
CDR3 protein: CASSDRGAGADTQYF; CDR3 DNA: TGTGCCAGCTCCGACAGGGGAGCGGGAGCGGATACGCAGTATTTT; V gene: TRBV27; CDR3 length: 15; D gene: .; clone size: .; J gene: TRBJ2-3
CDR3 protein: CASRRDRVYDTQYF; CDR3 DNA: TGTGCCAGCAGAAGGGACAGGGTTTACGATACGCAGTATTTT; V gene: TRBV2; CDR3 length: 14; D gene: TRBD1; clone size: .; J gene: TRBJ2-3
CDR3 protein: CASQSPHLETQYF; CDR3 DNA: TGTGCCAGCCAGTCCCCTCACTTGGAGACCCAGTACTTC; V gene: TRBV28; CDR3 length: 13; D gene: .; clone size: .; J gene: TRBJ2-5
CDR3 protein: CAWGRDQPQHF; CDR3 DNA: TGTGCCTGGGGAAGAGATCAGCCCCAGCATTTT; V gene: TRBV30; CDR3 length: 11; D gene: .; clone size: .; J gene: TRBJ1-5
CDR3 protein: CASSLGTGVQQPQHF; CDR3 DNA: TGTGCCAGTAGTCTTGGGACAGGGGTTCAGCAGCCCCAGCATTTT; V gene: TRBV19; CDR3 length: 15; D gene: TRBD1; clone size: few; J gene: TRBJ1-5
CDR3 protein: CASGQQGLPYEQYF; CDR3 DNA: TGTGCCAGCGGACAACAGGGGCTACCCTACGAGCAGTACTTC; V gene: TRBV7-6; CDR3 length: 14; D gene: TRBD1; clone size: .; J gene: TRBJ2-7
CDR3 protein: CASSLVSGKGRSEQFF; CDR3 DNA: TGTGCCAGCAGCTTAGTCTCAGGAAAGGGTCGCAGTGAGCAGTTCTTC; V gene: TRBV7-2; CDR3 length: 16; D gene: .; clone size: .; J gene: TRBJ2-1
CDR3 protein: CASSLTSGGYEQYF; CDR3 DNA: TGTGCCAGCAGTTTAACTTCTGGGGGGTACGAGCAGTACTTC; V gene: TRBV27; CDR3 length: 14; D gene: .; clone size: .; J gene: TRBJ2-7
CDR3 protein: CASSLGTDNEKLFF; CDR3 DNA: TGTGCCAGCAGTCTCGGGACAGATAATGAAAAACTGTTTTTT; V gene: TRBV2; CDR3 length: 14; D gene: TRBD1; clone size: .; J gene: TRBJ1-4
CDR3 protein: CASSLGGVSGANVLTF; CDR3 DNA: TGTGCCAGCAGCTTAGGCGGGGTCTCTGGGGCCAACGTCCTGACTTTC; V gene: TRBV11-2; CDR3 length: 16; D gene: .; clone size: .; J gene: TRBJ2-6
CDR3 protein: CASTLAGAREQYF; CDR3 DNA: TGTGCCAGCACCTTAGCGGGGGCCAGGGAGCAGTATTTT; V gene: TRBV5-4; CDR3 length: 13; D gene: TRBD2; clone size: .; J gene: TRBJ2-3
CDR3 protein: CASSQRIGEAFF; CDR3 DNA: TGCGCCAGCAGCCAAAGGATCGGTGAAGCTTTCTTT; V gene: TRBV4-1; CDR3 length: 12; D gene: .; clone size: .; J gene: TRBJ1-1
CDR3 protein: CASGGGEPYF; CDR3 DNA: TGTGCCAGCGGTGGGGGGGAACCGTATTTT; V gene: TRBV2; CDR3 length: 10; D gene: TRBD2; clone size: .; J gene: TRBJ2-3
CDR3 protein: CATGLTYNEQFF; CDR3 DNA: TGTGCCACTGGACTCACCTACAATGAGCAGTTCTTC; V gene: TRBV19; CDR3 length: 12; D gene: .; clone size: .; J gene: TRBJ2-1
CDR3 protein: CASSSGTSGSIGTDTQYF; CDR3 DNA: TGCGCCAGCAGCTCCGGGACTAGCGGGAGTATTGGCACAGATACGCAGTATTTT; V gene: TRBV5-1; CDR3 length: 18; D gene: TRBD2; clone size: once; J gene: TRBJ2-3
CDR3 protein: CASSLDRKNIQYF; CDR3 DNA: TGTGCCAGCAGCTTAGACAGAAAAAACATTCAGTACTTC; V gene: TRBV11-3; CDR3 length: 13; D gene: .; clone size: .; J gene: TRBJ2-4
CDR3 protein: CASSQSGPEGYTF; CDR3 DNA: TGTGCCAGCAGCCAATCAGGGCCGGAGGGCTACACCTTC; V gene: TRBV16; CDR3 length: 13; D gene: .; clone size: .; J gene: TRBJ1-2
CDR3 protein: CASMRGGINEKLFF; CDR3 DNA: TGTGCCAGCATGAGAGGGGGCATTAATGAAAAACTGTTTTTT; V gene: TRBV2; CDR3 length: 14; D gene: TRBD1; clone size: .; J gene: TRBJ1-4
CDR3 protein: CASSLERQGNTEAFF; CDR3 DNA: TGTGCCAGCAGCTTAGAGAGACAGGGGAACACTGAAGCTTTCTTT; V gene: TRBV7-8; CDR3 length: 15; D gene: TRBD1; clone size: .; J gene: TRBJ1-1
CDR3 protein: CASSLDAGDFYGYTF; CDR3 DNA: TGTGCCAGCAGCTTAGACGCAGGGGATTTCTATGGCTACACCTTC; V gene: TRBV11-3; CDR3 length: 15; D gene: .; clone size: .; J gene: TRBJ1-2
CDR3 protein: CASSIGDRGDQPQHF; CDR3 DNA: TGTGCCAGTAGTATAGGCGACAGGGGGGATCAGCCCCAGCATTTT; V gene: TRBV19; CDR3 length: 15; D gene: TRBD1; clone size: few; J gene: TRBJ1-5
CDR3 protein: CASSLGWGTMTF; CDR3 DNA: TGTGCCAGCAGCTTAGGTTGGGGCACTATGACTTTC; V gene: TRBV11-2; CDR3 length: 12; D gene: .; clone size: .; J gene: TRBJ2-6
CDR3 protein: CSVRTGASTEAFF; CDR3 DNA: TGCAGCGTCAGGACAGGGGCGAGCACTGAAGCTTTCTTT; V gene: TRBV29-1; CDR3 length: 13; D gene: TRBD1; clone size: .; J gene: TRBJ1-1
CDR3 protein: CASSPREGKDTQYF; CDR3 DNA: TGTGCCAGCAGCCCCCGGGAGGGGAAAGATACGCAGTATTTT; V gene: TRBV7-3; CDR3 length: 14; D gene: TRBD2; clone size: .; J gene: TRBJ2-3
CDR3 protein: CASSYYRDIRYEQFF; CDR3 DNA: TGTGCCAGCAGTTACTATCGGGATATTCGTTATGAGCAGTTCTTC; V gene: TRBV6-5; CDR3 length: 15; D gene: .; clone size: .; J gene: TRBJ2-1
CDR3 protein: CAWSVQGETQYF; CDR3 DNA: TGTGCCTGGAGTGTACAAGGGGAGACCCAGTACTTC; V gene: TRBV30; CDR3 length: 12; D gene: .; clone size: .; J gene: TRBJ2-5
CDR3 protein: CASSFPLGSDTQYF; CDR3 DNA: TGCGCCAGCAGCTTCCCATTAGGTTCAGATACGCAGTATTTT; V gene: TRBV5-1; CDR3 length: 14; D gene: .; clone size: .; J gene: TRBJ2-3
CDR3 protein: CASSEALGGGSGGYTF; CDR3 DNA: TGTGCCAGCAGTGAAGCGCTTGGAGGGGGATCGGGAGGCTACACCTTC; V gene: TRBV2; CDR3 length: 16; D gene: .; clone size: .; J gene: TRBJ1-2
CDR3 protein: CASSLELAGVRGELFF; CDR3 DNA: TGCGCCAGCAGCTTGGAACTAGCGGGAGTGCGCGGGGAGCTGTTTTTT; V gene: TRBV5-1; CDR3 length: 16; D gene: TRBD2; clone size: many; J gene: TRBJ2-2
CDR3 protein: CASPLRSSCYNEQFF; CDR3 DNA: TGTGCCAGCCCCCTTCGTTCTAGCTGCTACAATGAGCAGTTCTTC; V gene: TRBV9; CDR3 length: 15; D gene: .; clone size: .; J gene: TRBJ2-1
CDR3 protein: CASRKDRGPYEQYF; CDR3 DNA: TGTGCCAGCAGGAAGGACAGGGGGCCCTACGAGCAGTACTTC; V gene: TRBV6-1; CDR3 length: 14; D gene: TRBD1; clone size: .; J gene: TRBJ2-7
CDR3 protein: CASSRAGTSAQEYYEQYF; CDR3 DNA: TGTGCCAGCAGCAGGGCCGGGACTAGCGCCCAAGAGTACTACGAGCAGTACTTC; V gene: TRBV21-1; CDR3 length: 18; D gene: .; clone size: .; J gene: TRBJ2-7
CDR3 protein: CASSYQGQGFPDTQYF; CDR3 DNA: TGTGCCAGCTCATACCAAGGACAGGGGTTTCCGGATACGCAGTATTTT; V gene: TRBV18; CDR3 length: 16; D gene: TRBD1; clone size: once; J gene: TRBJ2-3
CDR3 protein: CASSLVAAGANTEAFF; CDR3 DNA: TGTGCCAGCAGCTTAGTGGCGGCGGGGGCGAACACTGAAGCTTTCTTT; V gene: TRBV7-3; CDR3 length: 16; D gene: .; clone size: .; J gene: TRBJ1-1